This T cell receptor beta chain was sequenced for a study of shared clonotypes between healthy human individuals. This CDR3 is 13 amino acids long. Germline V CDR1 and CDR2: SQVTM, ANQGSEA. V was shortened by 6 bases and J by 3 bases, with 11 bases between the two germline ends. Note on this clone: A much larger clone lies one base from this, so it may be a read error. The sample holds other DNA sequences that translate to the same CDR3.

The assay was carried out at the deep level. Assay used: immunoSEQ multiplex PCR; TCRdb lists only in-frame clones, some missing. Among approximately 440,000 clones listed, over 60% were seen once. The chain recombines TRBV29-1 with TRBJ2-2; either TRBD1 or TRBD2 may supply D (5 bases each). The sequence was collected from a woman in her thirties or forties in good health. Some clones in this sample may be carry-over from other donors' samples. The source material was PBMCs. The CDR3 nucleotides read TGCAGCGTGGGGCCGGGGCACACCGGGGAGCTGTTTTTT. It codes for CSVGPGHTGELFF.